This record covers a single T cell receptor beta chain. The target antigen is unknown. Germline loops: CDR1 SGDLS, CDR2 YYNGEE. The CDR3 spans 11 residues. Trimming removed 4 bases from V and 6 bases from J, with 7 bases in between. The data originate from a study of T cell responses to AZD1222 COVID-19 vaccine. Study-wide points: There were repertoire samples only from the period after the peak T cell response. Targets within unmutated variant regions were reportedly found for nearly half of spike-specific TCRs. The study found Spike-specific TCR breadth and depth rose after two AZD1222 doses. The donor cohort was predominantly white British with a female majority, and clonal diversity may have been underestimated.

Repertoires were generated with immunoSEQ multiplex PCR, while TCRdb's copy carries only in-frame clones and drops some. Of 150,000 to 200,000 clones listed, around 93% are singletons. The receptor's source is an adult who received the AZD1222 COVID-19 vaccine. The starting material was peripheral blood, obtained 28 days after the second AZD1222 dose. The J gene is TRBJ1-2, the V gene TRBV9; the D is unclear. DNA of the CDR3: TGTGCCAGCAGCCTCAGAGATGGCTACACCTTC. Amino acids: CASSLRDGYTF.